One sample yielded the 7 T cell receptor beta chains listed below, sequenced in a study of blood T cell repertoires in COVID-19. The protocol was immunoSEQ multiplex PCR, while the TCRdb copy is restricted to in-frame clones and leaves out a portion. The data contain 93,000 or so clones, about 92% of them singletons. The specimen sequenced was peripheral blood. Every receptor here comes from a woman over 75 in a cohort sampled during active COVID-19.

V is TRBV15 and J is TRBJ2-3; D is unresolved. This CDR3 comprises 15 residues. V lost 2 bases, J lost 0 bases, and 9 bases lay in between. In germline, CDR1 is LNHNV, CDR2 YYDKDF (reference sequence). The chain's CDR3 is CATSRIRSSTDTQYF. CDR3 sequence (DNA): TGTGCCACCAGCAGAATCAGGTCTAGCACAGATACGCAGTATTTT.

The rearrangement uses TRBV24-1 and TRBJ1-4; D may be TRBD1 (5 bases). CDR1 and CDR2 from the germline V gene are KGHDR and SFDVKD. Between the trimmed V and J ends, which lost 0 bases and 7 bases, there was a span of 11 bases. The CDR3 spans 15 residues. CDR3 loop: CATSDLWGEGEKLFF. DNA for the CDR3: TGTGCCACCAGTGATTTGTGGGGGGAGGGTGAAAAACTGTTTTTT.

The genes are TRBV20-1 and TRBJ1-4; possible D gene TRBD1, 6 bases. The CDR3 is 15 amino acids. V lost 3 bases to trimming and J lost 7 bases, with 18 bases between them. CDR1 and CDR2 (germline): DFQATT, SNEGSKA (reference sequence). For the CDR3, the DNA is TGCAGTGCTAGTTCCGGGGGGCGATTTAGTGAAAAACTGTTTTTT. Translation gives CSASSGGRFSEKLFF.

V and J are TRBV9 and TRBJ1-1; D is ambiguous. V gave up 4 bases and J gave up 1 base, with 14 bases separating them. The CDR3 consists of 15 residues. Germline V gene lookup returns CDR1 SGDLS and CDR2 YYNGEE. The CDR3: CASSPTTGGNTEAFF. The CDR3 DNA sequence: TGTGCCAGCAGCCCCACTACCGGAGGGAACACTGAAGCTTTCTTT.

The chain links TRBV5-1 to TRBJ2-1; TRBD1 matches at 7 bases. CDR3 length: 15 amino acids. The germline CDR1 and CDR2 sequences are SGHRS and YFSETQ. V dropped 6 bases and J dropped 6; count of bases not matched to a gene: 12. The CDR3 loop reads CASTLGQLSFNEQFF. The CDR3 DNA sequence: TGCGCCAGCACCCTGGGACAGCTATCTTTCAATGAGCAGTTCTTC.

This clone was seen only once. The chain couples TRBV28 to TRBJ2-2; 7 positions agree with TRBD2. Germline-derived CDR1 and CDR2 are MDHEN and SYDVKM. This CDR3 spans 15 amino acids. V was clipped by 5 bases and J by 4 bases; unmatched bases: 7. CDR3 residues: CASSLAGRGTGELFF. CDR3 DNA sequence: TGTGCCAGCAGTCTGGCAGGGAGGGGCACCGGGGAGCTGTTTTTT.

The chain uses TRBV18 and TRBJ1-1; no clear D. The CDR3 is 12 residues long. V was cut by 3 bases and J by 2 bases, with 4 bases left in between. The V gene's germline CDR1 is KGHSH and CDR2 LQKENI. This CDR3 reads CASSPLNTEAFF. In nucleotides, the CDR3 is TGTGCCAGCTCACCCCTAAACACTGAAGCTTTCTTT.